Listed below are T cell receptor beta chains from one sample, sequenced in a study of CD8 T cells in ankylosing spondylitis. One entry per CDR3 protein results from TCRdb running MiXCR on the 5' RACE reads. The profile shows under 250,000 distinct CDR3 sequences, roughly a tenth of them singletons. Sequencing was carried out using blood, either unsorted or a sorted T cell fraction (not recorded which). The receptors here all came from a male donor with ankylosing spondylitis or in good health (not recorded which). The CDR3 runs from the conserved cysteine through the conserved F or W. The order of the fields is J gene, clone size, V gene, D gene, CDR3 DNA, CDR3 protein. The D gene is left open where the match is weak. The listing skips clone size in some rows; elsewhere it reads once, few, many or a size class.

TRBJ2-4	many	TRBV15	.	TGTGCCACCCGAGCGGAGGGCAACATTCAGTACTTC	CATRAEGNIQYF
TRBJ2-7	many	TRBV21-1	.	TGTGCCAGCAGCAAAAGGGGGTCCAGCTACTACGAGCAGTACTTC	CASSKRGSSYYEQYF
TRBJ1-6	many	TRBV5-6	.	TGTGCCAGCAGCTTGGGGCCGACAGTTTCACCCCTCCACTTT	CASSLGPTVSPLHF
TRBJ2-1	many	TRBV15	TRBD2	TGTGCCACCAGCAGAGATCGGGGGGGGAGGTCCTACAATGAGCAGTTCTTC	CATSRDRGGRSYNEQFF
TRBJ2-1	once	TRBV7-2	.	TGTGCCAACAGCTTATATTATGAGCAGTTCTTC	CANSLYYEQFF
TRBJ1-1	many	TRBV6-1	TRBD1	TGTGCCAGCAGTGACGGACAGGGAAGCGCTGAAGCTTTCTTT	CASSDGQGSAEAFF
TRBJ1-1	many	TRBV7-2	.	TGTGCCAGCAGCTCCCTTGGGGGGGGCACTGAAGCTTTCTTT	CASSSLGGGTEAFF
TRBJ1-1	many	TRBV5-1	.	TGCGCCAGCAGCTTGGGGGTACGGGTTTTTGGCACTGAAGCTTTCTTT	CASSLGVRVFGTEAFF
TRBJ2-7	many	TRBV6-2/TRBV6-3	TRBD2	TGTGCCAGCAGTAGCTCCTTTCCGGGACTAGCTGGCGAGCAGTACTTC	CASSSSFPGLAGEQYF
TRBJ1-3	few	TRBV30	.	TGTGCCTGGAGTCCCCCCTGGGCTTACGGAAACACCATATATTTT	CAWSPPWAYGNTIYF
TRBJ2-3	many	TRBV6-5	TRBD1	TGTGCCAGCAGTTCGTATACAGGGGGCACAGATACGCAGTATTTT	CASSSYTGGTDTQYF
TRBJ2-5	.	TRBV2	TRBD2	TGTGCCAGCAGTGGACTAGCGGGAGGCCCTGCTCCGGCCCAGTACTTC	CASSGLAGGPAPAQYF
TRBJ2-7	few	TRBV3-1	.	TGTGCCAGCAGCCAAGAGTATAGGATCTACGAGCAGTACTTC	CASSQEYRIYEQYF
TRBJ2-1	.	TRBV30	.	TGTGCCTGGAGTGTAGGCACAAGACCTGTTGAGCAGTTCTTC	CAWSVGTRPVEQFF
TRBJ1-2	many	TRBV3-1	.	TGTGCCAGCAGCCAGTTGCTTCTACGGACTACGGGAGATGGCTACACCTTC	CASSQLLLRTTGDGYTF
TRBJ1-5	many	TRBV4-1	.	TGCGCCAGCAGCCAGGGACGCGGCCAGCCCCAGCATTTT	CASSQGRGQPQHF
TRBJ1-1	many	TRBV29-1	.	TGCAGCGTTAGAATGAACACTGAAGCTTTCTTT	CSVRMNTEAFF
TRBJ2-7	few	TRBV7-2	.	TGTGCCAGCAGCTCCCCCGGAAGGACCTTCCCCGAGCAGTACTTC	CASSSPGRTFPEQYF
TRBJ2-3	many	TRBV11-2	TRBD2	TGTGCCAGCAGCTTAATGACTAGCGGAACAGATACGCAGTATTTT	CASSLMTSGTDTQYF
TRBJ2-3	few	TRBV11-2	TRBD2	TGTGCCAGCAGCTGGTCTAGCGGACGCACGGGGGATACGCAGTATTTT	CASSWSSGRTGDTQYF
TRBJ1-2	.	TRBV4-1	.	TGCGCCAGCAGCCAGGACCCTCGGCAAGATGGCTACACCTTC	CASSQDPRQDGYTF
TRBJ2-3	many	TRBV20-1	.	TGCAGTGCTAGTCCGGACTCCCGCTCGCAGTATTTT	CSASPDSRSQYF
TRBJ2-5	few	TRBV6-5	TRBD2	TGTGCCAGCAGTTACGAGGCCCCGGGGTTAGCGGGCCAAGAGACCCAGTACTTC	CASSYEAPGLAGQETQYF
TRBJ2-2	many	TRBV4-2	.	TGTGCCAGCAGCCAAGATCCAGGGAACACCGGGGAGCTGTTTTTT	CASSQDPGNTGELFF
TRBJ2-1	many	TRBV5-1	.	TGCGCCAGCAGCGACAAGGCAGGGGTACGCTCCTACAATGAGCAGTTCTTC	CASSDKAGVRSYNEQFF
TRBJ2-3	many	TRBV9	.	TGTGCCAGCAGCCTTCGGGGCCTAGATACGCAGTATTTT	CASSLRGLDTQYF
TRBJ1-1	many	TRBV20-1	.	TGCAGTGCCGCTAGGGGGGCAGGGACTGAAGCTTTCTTT	CSAARGAGTEAFF
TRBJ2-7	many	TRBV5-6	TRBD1	TGTGCCAGCAGCTTCCCCGGGACAGGGGAATACGAGCAGTACTTC	CASSFPGTGEYEQYF
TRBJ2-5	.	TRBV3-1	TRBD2	TGTGCCAGCAGCCAAGGCCCCGGGCTAGCGGGGGTACAGGGGACCCAGTACTTC	CASSQGPGLAGVQGTQYF